The rows below give T cell receptor beta chains drawn from one sample of a study of blood T cell repertoires in COVID-19. The table came from immunoSEQ multiplex PCR; TCRdb's copy has only in-frame clones and leaves some out. Of roughly 150,000 clones listed, roughly 85% are singletons. The sequenced material came from peripheral blood. Receptor source: a man aged 50 to 59 with acute or convalescent COVID-19. Both conserved end residues are part of each CDR3. Each record gives: J gene, V gene, D gene, clone size, CDR3 DNA, CDR3 protein. A D gene is named only where the DNA matches it firmly. Some rows mark clone size as missing; the rest say once, few, many or name a class of expanded clone.

>TRBJ2-1|TRBV10-3|TRBD2|.
TGTGCCATCAGTGAGGCTGAACTAGCGGGGGGGTTCAGGCAGTTCTTC
CAISEAELAGGFRQFF
>TRBJ1-1|TRBV3-1/TRBV3-2|TRBD1|.
TGTGCCAGCAGCCACACAGGGGTTACTGAAGCTTTCTTT
CASSHTGVTEAFF
>TRBJ2-3|TRBV5-1|.|.
TGCGCCAGCAGCTACCAGAGGGGCACAGATACGCAGTATTTT
CASSYQRGTDTQYF
>TRBJ1-2|TRBV6-5|TRBD1|.
TGTGCCAGCAGTTACTCGGCAGGGGGCAATGGCTACACCTTC
CASSYSAGGNGYTF
>TRBJ1-6|TRBV18|TRBD1|.
TGTGCCAGCTCACCACCGGGACAGAATAATTCACCCCTCCACTTT
CASSPPGQNNSPLHF
>TRBJ2-5|TRBV9|TRBD2|.
TGTGCCAGCAGCGTGGCGACTAGCGGTTCGGCCCAGTACTTC
CASSVATSGSAQYF
>TRBJ2-3|TRBV3-1/TRBV3-2|TRBD2|.
TGTGCCAGCAGCCCGCAGCGGGAGGTCAATACAGATACGCAGTATTTT
CASSPQREVNTDTQYF
>TRBJ1-3|TRBV18|.|few
TGTGCCAGCTCACAACTCGATAGCGAGGGAAACACCATATATTTT
CASSQLDSEGNTIYF
>TRBJ2-3|TRBV5-1|TRBD1|.
TGCGCCAGCAGCTTGAATAACAGGGGGCGCGCAGATACGCAGTATTTT
CASSLNNRGRADTQYF
>TRBJ1-3|TRBV19|.|.
TGTGCCAGTAGTATTTGGGCAGGCTCTGGAAACACCATATATTTT
CASSIWAGSGNTIYF
>TRBJ1-1|TRBV19|.|.
TGTGCCAGTAGTACCATGAGATTGGGCGCTGAAGCTTTCTTT
CASSTMRLGAEAFF
>TRBJ1-1|TRBV7-9|.|.
TGTGCCAGCAGCTTATCAGGGGCGGACACTGAAGCTTTCTTT
CASSLSGADTEAFF
>TRBJ1-1|TRBV5-1|TRBD1|.
TGCGCCAGCAGCTTCGGGACAGTCACTGAAGCTTTCTTT
CASSFGTVTEAFF
>TRBJ2-6|TRBV9|TRBD2|.
TGTGCCAGCAGCGTAGCCCGCCCAAGCAGCCCCTTAGCGGGGGCCCGCTCTGGGGCCAACGTCCTGACTTTC
CASSVARPSSPLAGARSGANVLTF
>TRBJ2-7|TRBV28|TRBD2|.
TGTGCCAGCAAGCGGGAATACGAGCAGTACTTC
CASKREYEQYF
>TRBJ1-1|TRBV2|.|.
TGTGCCAGCAGTGGACAGCCGAACACTGAAGCTTTCTTT
CASSGQPNTEAFF